This TCR beta chain comes out of a study of blood T cell repertoires in COVID-19. Study details: Italy, Spain and the United States were the sources of the convalescent and acute COVID-19 samples. Sample material is recorded as cDNA or gDNA derived from T cells, B-cell-depleted T cells, or PBMCs.

TCRdb's table, derived via immunoSEQ multiplex PCR, lists solely in-frame clones and lacks some. The table has 110,000 or so clones, over 75% seen once. CDR3 length: 13 amino acids. Trimming stripped 3 bases from V and 8 bases from J, with 10 bases between. Germline CDR1 and CDR2: SGHVS and FQNEAQ. Source material: peripheral blood. The clonotype was recovered from a woman between 65 and 79 years old who had recovered from COVID-19. The rearrangement uses TRBV7-8 and TRBJ2-2; D might be TRBD2 (7 bases). CDR3 loop: CASSFRGAGELFF. The CDR3 bases are TGTGCCAGCAGCTTCCGGGGGGCGGGGGAGCTGTTTTTT. Using reference TRBV7-8 and TRBJ2-2 for the parts outside the CDR3, the full variable domain is GAGVSQSPRYKVAKRGQDVALRCDPISGHVSLFWYQQALGQGPEFLTYFQNEAQLDKSGLPSDRFFAERPEGSVSTLKIQRTQQEDSAVYLCASSFRGAGELFFGEGSRLTVL.